This T cell receptor (beta chain) was captured by sequencing in a study of blood T cell repertoires in COVID-19. On the study more broadly: Both acute and convalescent COVID-19 samples were obtained from the United States, Italy and Spain. T cells, B-cell-depleted T cells, or PBMCs provided the cDNA or gDNA that served as material.

Original processing notes: Amplifying reference gene primers gave estimates of nucleated cell counts. Clones were sequenced by immunoSEQ multiplex PCR, and TCRdb holds only the in-frame ones, with some missing. The V and J calls and the clone size are those of that table, but D and trimming were determined from the DNA. The sample includes 88,000 or so clones, roughly four fifths of them seen just once. Trimming cost V 3 bases and J 0 bases, with 9 bases left between them. The germline V gene has CDR1 MGHRA and CDR2 YSYEKL. The CDR3 is 14 amino acids. The genes are TRBV4-1 and TRBJ2-7; D perhaps matches TRBD1 (5 bases). This clonotype was obtained from a man older than 75 with acute or convalescent COVID-19. The material sequenced was peripheral blood. The CDR3 DNA sequence: TGCGCCAGCAGCCAGCGACAGAGCTCCTACGAGCAGTACTTC. It encodes CASSQRQSSYEQYF.